The rows below give T cell receptor beta chains drawn from one sample of a study of identifying expanded T cells in peripheral blood. TCRdb keeps only in-frame clones here, not all; method: immunoSEQ multiplex PCR. The repertoire includes approximately 130,000 clones, less than 90% of them detected once, and approximately 8% sits in the top ten. Sequencing used blood. Source of these receptors: a person between 18 and 75 years old in good health. Each CDR3 is given with its conserved first and last residue. The D gene is left open where the match is weak. Rows give clone size only sometimes, using once, few, many, or a class for an expanded clone.

V: TRBV19; D: .; size: .; J: TRBJ1-1; DNA: TGTGCCAGTAGTCCGTCCAGACAGATTACGGTCACTGAAGCTTTCTTT; CDR3: CASSPSRQITVTEAFF
V: TRBV10-3; D: .; size: .; J: TRBJ1-2; DNA: TGTGCCATCAGTGCTGATACTAACTATGGCTACACCTTC; CDR3: CAISADTNYGYTF
V: TRBV7-2; D: TRBD1; size: .; J: TRBJ1-2; DNA: TGTGCCAGCACCCTTGGTCAGGGGGTGGTCTCCTATGGCTACACCTTC; CDR3: CASTLGQGVVSYGYTF
V: TRBV18; D: .; size: once; J: TRBJ1-1; DNA: TGTGCCAGCTCACCCGACGGCACTGAAGCTTTCTTT; CDR3: CASSPDGTEAFF
V: TRBV6-6; D: .; size: .; J: TRBJ1-5; DNA: TGTGCCAGCAGTGGTCCGGGAATAGTTAGCAATCAGCCCCAGCATTTT; CDR3: CASSGPGIVSNQPQHF
V: TRBV5-1; D: .; size: .; J: TRBJ2-5; DNA: TGCGCCAGCAGCTTGGCCACGAGGGGAGAGACCCAGTACTTC; CDR3: CASSLATRGETQYF
V: TRBV30; D: .; size: .; J: TRBJ1-1; DNA: TGTGCCTGGAGTGTATGGGGGACACAAGCTTTCTTT; CDR3: CAWSVWGTQAFF
V: TRBV30; D: .; size: once; J: TRBJ1-3; DNA: TGTGCCTGGAAACTCCCAGGGGGAAACACCATATATTTT; CDR3: CAWKLPGGNTIYF
V: TRBV6-6; D: .; size: few; J: TRBJ1-5; DNA: TGTGCCAGCACTAAATGGGTGGAACAGCCCCAGCATTTT; CDR3: CASTKWVEQPQHF
V: TRBV10-3; D: .; size: .; J: TRBJ2-5; DNA: TGTGCCATCAGTGAGGGGACCCGGAGAAGGGAAGAGACCCAGTACTTC; CDR3: CAISEGTRRREETQYF
V: TRBV6-1; D: .; size: .; J: TRBJ2-3; DNA: TGTGCCAGCAGGGCAGGGCGGGGCACAGATACGCAGTATTTT; CDR3: CASRAGRGTDTQYF
V: TRBV19; D: TRBD1; size: .; J: TRBJ1-5; DNA: TGTGCCAGTAGCCCGACAGGGAGGCTCCAGCCCCAGCATTTT; CDR3: CASSPTGRLQPQHF
V: TRBV7-9; D: .; size: few; J: TRBJ1-2; DNA: TGTGCCAGCAGCTTAGAGAGGAGACACTACACCTTC; CDR3: CASSLERRHYTF
V: TRBV6-1; D: .; size: .; J: TRBJ1-4; DNA: TGTGCCAGCAGTGAATTGTTGAGGGGACCGGGTGCAACTAATGAAAAACTGTTTTTT; CDR3: CASSELLRGPGATNEKLFF
V: TRBV7-9; D: .; size: few; J: TRBJ1-1; DNA: TGTGCCAGCAGCGCAGGATGGAACACTGAAGCTTTCTTT; CDR3: CASSAGWNTEAFF
V: TRBV19; D: .; size: .; J: TRBJ1-4; DNA: TGTGCCAGTAGCGATACAATTACTAATGAAAAACTGTTTTTT; CDR3: CASSDTITNEKLFF
V: TRBV9; D: .; size: few; J: TRBJ2-5; DNA: TGTGCCAGCAGCGTAGCGGGGCAGAGCTTCAAAGAGACCCAGTACTTC; CDR3: CASSVAGQSFKETQYF
V: TRBV5-3; D: TRBD2; size: .; J: TRBJ2-1; DNA: TGTGCCAGAAGCCTACATCTAGCGGGAGGGCCGAACGGATCCTACAATGAGCAGTTCTTC; CDR3: CARSLHLAGGPNGSYNEQFF
V: TRBV4-3; D: .; size: .; J: TRBJ1-1; DNA: TGCGCCAGCAGCCAAGAGGGAGGAACTGAAGCTTTCTTT; CDR3: CASSQEGGTEAFF
V: TRBV19; D: .; size: .; J: TRBJ2-7; DNA: TGTGCCAGTAGGCCCGAACCAGCAAACTCCTACGAGCAGTACTTC; CDR3: CASRPEPANSYEQYF
V: TRBV7-9; D: TRBD1; size: .; J: TRBJ1-4; DNA: TGTGCCAGCAGCTTAGCGCGCGGGACAGGCGAAGAAAAACTGTTTTTT; CDR3: CASSLARGTGEEKLFF
V: TRBV27; D: TRBD2; size: .; J: TRBJ2-7; DNA: TGTGCCAGCAGTAGAGCGGGAGGAAAGCAGTACTTC; CDR3: CASSRAGGKQYF
V: TRBV5-1; D: TRBD2; size: .; J: TRBJ2-3; DNA: TGCGCCAGCAGCTTGGGGCTAGCGGGAGTTCGAGATACGCAGTATTTT; CDR3: CASSLGLAGVRDTQYF
V: TRBV7-2; D: .; size: .; J: TRBJ2-7; DNA: TGTGCCAGCAGCTTAGGGGTCCAAACCTACGAGCAGTACTTC; CDR3: CASSLGVQTYEQYF
V: TRBV5-1; D: TRBD1; size: .; J: TRBJ2-7; DNA: TGCGCCAGCAGCTCGGACAGGCCTACCTACGAGCAGTACTTC; CDR3: CASSSDRPTYEQYF
V: TRBV7-3; D: .; size: .; J: TRBJ2-1; DNA: TGTGCCAGCAGCCACCACGGGGAGTCCCACAATGAGCAGTTCTTC; CDR3: CASSHHGESHNEQFF
V: TRBV14; D: TRBD2; size: .; J: TRBJ2-7; DNA: TGTGCCAGCAGCCGTGGGACTAGCGGGCCCCCCTACGAGCAGTACTTC; CDR3: CASSRGTSGPPYEQYF
V: TRBV4-2; D: .; size: .; J: TRBJ2-6; DNA: TGTGCCAGCAGCCAAGAAGGGGTTTCCTCTGGGGCCAACGTCCTGACTTTC; CDR3: CASSQEGVSSGANVLTF
V: TRBV29-1; D: .; size: .; J: TRBJ2-2; DNA: TGCAGCGTTGAAAACATGGGGAGCGGGGAGCTGTTTTTT; CDR3: CSVENMGSGELFF
V: TRBV7-9; D: .; size: few; J: TRBJ1-6; DNA: TGTGCCAGCAGCTTAAGCCGGACTTCTAATTCACCCCTCCACTTT; CDR3: CASSLSRTSNSPLHF
V: TRBV4-2; D: .; size: .; J: TRBJ2-3; DNA: TGTGCCAGCAGCCAAGACCCCAACCGGAGGGATACGCAGTATTTT; CDR3: CASSQDPNRRDTQYF
V: TRBV19; D: .; size: .; J: TRBJ1-1; DNA: TGTGCCAGTACTCTAATCCCGAACACTGAAGCTTTCTTT; CDR3: CASTLIPNTEAFF
V: TRBV10-3; D: .; size: once; J: TRBJ1-6; DNA: TGTGCCATCAGTGAGAACACAGGGATTCTTAATTCACCCCTCCACTTT; CDR3: CAISENTGILNSPLHF
V: TRBV28; D: .; size: .; J: TRBJ2-3; DNA: TGTGCCAGCACCACAAGGGGCACAGATACGCAGTATTTT; CDR3: CASTTRGTDTQYF
V: TRBV7-2; D: TRBD1; size: .; J: TRBJ2-5; DNA: TGTGCCAGCAGCTTAAACATGGGACAGTGGGCAGAGACCCAGTACTTC; CDR3: CASSLNMGQWAETQYF
V: TRBV6-1; D: .; size: .; J: TRBJ2-5; DNA: TGTGCCAGCAGTGATCCCCGGACTGGGGGGGCGCAAGAGACCCAGTACTTC; CDR3: CASSDPRTGGAQETQYF
V: TRBV10-3; D: TRBD1; size: .; J: TRBJ1-1; DNA: TGTGCCATCAAGGACAGGGGGGGAGTCCGTAATGCTTTCTTT; CDR3: CAIKDRGGVRNAFF
V: TRBV5-4; D: .; size: .; J: TRBJ1-2; DNA: TGTGCCAGCAGCCTAAGGTCCGGGCTTGGCTACACCTTC; CDR3: CASSLRSGLGYTF
V: TRBV30; D: .; size: .; J: TRBJ2-3; DNA: TGTGCCTGGGGTTCCTCGAGCACAGATACGCAGTATTTT; CDR3: CAWGSSSTDTQYF
V: TRBV19; D: .; size: .; J: TRBJ1-5; DNA: TGTGCCAGTTCCGTTAGCCTCGGGGGCAATCAGCCCCAGCATTTT; CDR3: CASSVSLGGNQPQHF
V: TRBV6-1; D: .; size: .; J: TRBJ1-1; DNA: TGTGCCAGCAGTGAATATTGGGGTGATGTGAACACTGAAGCTTTCTTT; CDR3: CASSEYWGDVNTEAFF
V: TRBV29-1; D: TRBD1; size: few; J: TRBJ2-7; DNA: TGCAGCGTGGGGGACAGACACGAGCAGTACTTC; CDR3: CSVGDRHEQYF
V: TRBV5-1; D: TRBD2; size: .; J: TRBJ2-1; DNA: TGCGCCAGCAGCTCCCCCCCGGGACTAGCGGAAGGGAATGAGCAGTTCTTC; CDR3: CASSSPPGLAEGNEQFF
V: TRBV15; D: TRBD1; size: once; J: TRBJ1-1; DNA: TGTGCCACCAGAGATTACAGGGGATTTCTGAACACTGAAGCTTTCTTT; CDR3: CATRDYRGFLNTEAFF
V: TRBV2; D: .; size: .; J: TRBJ2-7; DNA: TGTGCCAGCAGGACGCTTGGGGAGGAGCAGTACTTC; CDR3: CASRTLGEEQYF
V: TRBV16; D: .; size: .; J: TRBJ1-4; DNA: TGTGCCAGCAGCCCCTATAGCGGTGCAACTAATGAAAAACTGTTTTTT; CDR3: CASSPYSGATNEKLFF
V: TRBV10-3; D: .; size: .; J: TRBJ2-7; DNA: TGTGCCATCAGACAGACCTACGAGCAGTACTTC; CDR3: CAIRQTYEQYF
V: TRBV7-8; D: .; size: .; J: TRBJ2-3; DNA: TGTGCCAGCAGCTTCCTACGGACAGATACGCAGTATTTT; CDR3: CASSFLRTDTQYF
V: TRBV29-1; D: TRBD1; size: once; J: TRBJ2-7; DNA: TGCAGCGCTTCCCGGGACAGGGGTGGGGAGCAGTACTTC; CDR3: CSASRDRGGEQYF
V: TRBV9; D: .; size: .; J: TRBJ2-7; DNA: TGTGCCAGCAGCGTAGAGGCATCATCTCGCGAGCAGTACTTC; CDR3: CASSVEASSREQYF
V: TRBV6-1; D: .; size: .; J: TRBJ2-7; DNA: TGTGCCAGCAGTGAACAGGGAGAAGTTTCCTACGAGCAGTACTTC; CDR3: CASSEQGEVSYEQYF
V: TRBV7-2; D: .; size: once; J: TRBJ1-2; DNA: TGTGCCAGCAGCTTAGTTGGTGGCTACACCTTC; CDR3: CASSLVGGYTF
V: TRBV19; D: .; size: .; J: TRBJ1-2; DNA: TGTGCCAGTAGTACGCAGGGTACCTATGGCTACACCTTC; CDR3: CASSTQGTYGYTF
V: TRBV7-3; D: .; size: .; J: TRBJ2-2; DNA: TGTGCCAGCAGCTTGAGCGGCACCGGGGAGCTGTTTTTT; CDR3: CASSLSGTGELFF
V: TRBV7-2; D: .; size: .; J: TRBJ2-7; DNA: TGTGCCAGCAGCTCGGGACTCGAGGTTCAGTACTTC; CDR3: CASSSGLEVQYF
V: TRBV18; D: .; size: once; J: TRBJ2-1; DNA: TGTGCCAGCTCACCCGACAGTCACAATGAGCAGTTCTTC; CDR3: CASSPDSHNEQFF
V: TRBV6-6; D: .; size: .; J: TRBJ1-2; DNA: TGTGCCGCCCTCGGCCCCTATGGCTACACCTTC; CDR3: CAALGPYGYTF
V: TRBV6-1; D: TRBD2; size: .; J: TRBJ2-5; DNA: TGTGCCAGCACCCCGCGGGGGGAATACCAAGAGACCCAGTACTTC; CDR3: CASTPRGEYQETQYF
V: TRBV18; D: TRBD2; size: .; J: TRBJ2-7; DNA: TGTGCCAGCTCACCACGACTAGCGGGAGATTCGGCCTACGAGCAGTACTTC; CDR3: CASSPRLAGDSAYEQYF
V: TRBV28; D: .; size: .; J: TRBJ2-4; DNA: TGTGCCAGCAGTTTTGAGCAACCTAGGGGAGAGAGGGAATACTTC; CDR3: CASSFEQPRGEREYF